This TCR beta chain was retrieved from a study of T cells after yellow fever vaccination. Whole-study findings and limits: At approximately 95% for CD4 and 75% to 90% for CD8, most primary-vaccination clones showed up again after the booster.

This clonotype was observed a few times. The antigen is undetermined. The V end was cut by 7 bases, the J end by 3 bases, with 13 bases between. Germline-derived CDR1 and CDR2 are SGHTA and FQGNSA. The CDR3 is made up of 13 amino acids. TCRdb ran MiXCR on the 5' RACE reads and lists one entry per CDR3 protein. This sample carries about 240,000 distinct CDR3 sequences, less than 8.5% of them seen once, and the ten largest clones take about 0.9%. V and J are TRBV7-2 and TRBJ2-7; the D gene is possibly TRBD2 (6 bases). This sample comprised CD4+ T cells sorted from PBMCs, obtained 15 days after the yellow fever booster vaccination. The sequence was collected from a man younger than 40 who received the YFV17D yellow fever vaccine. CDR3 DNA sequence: TGTGCCAGCAATGGGCGGGGCAACTACGAGCAGTACTTC. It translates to CASNGRGNYEQYF.